The clone carrying this T cell receptor beta chain was counted a single time. Its antigen is not identified. This entry is derived from a study of T cells in localized non-small cell lung cancer. The repertoire was sequenced with immunoSEQ multiplex PCR; TCRdb's copy has only in-frame clones and lacks some. The table shows 1,500 to 2,000 clones, with approximately 32% occurring only once. Per the germline V gene, CDR1 is MGHDK and CDR2 is SYGVNS. V dropped 4 bases and J dropped 6 bases, with 10 bases sitting between them. This CDR3 is built from 12 residues. Harvested at least 2 cm beyond the tumor margin, adjacent lung showed no atypia. Broader study findings: Adjacent lung was found to contain a median around 56 of the top 100 tumor clones. Longer overall survival was seen with higher T cell density measured in blood. Uninvolved adjacent lung had the highest recorded T cell clonality, with tumor below it.

The sequencing used normal lung tissue next to the tumor, collected before any cancer treatment. J is TRBJ2-7 and V is TRBV25-1, with D tentatively TRBD2 (5 bases). This receptor was obtained from a female donor older than 55 with stage I lung adenocarcinoma. The CDR3 spells CASSGRTLEQYF. CDR3 sequence (DNA): TGTGCCAGCAGTGGTCGGACTCTCGAGCAGTACTTC.